The next 29 T cell receptor beta chains were all read from a single sample in a study of blood T cell repertoires in COVID-19. Assay: immunoSEQ multiplex PCR; the TCRdb copy retains only in-frame clones and omits some. Among nearly 300,000 clones, approximately 89% were seen once, and the ten largest hold roughly 7%. The sequencing sample was made of peripheral blood. The receptors here all came from a woman under 40 who had recovered from COVID-19.

This rearrangement joins TRBV6-5 to TRBJ1-6, with 9 bases lining up with TRBD1. V dropped 1 base and J dropped 7; count of bases not matched to a gene: 2. There are 15 residues in the CDR3. Germline V lookup: CDR1 MNHEY, CDR2 SVGAGI. The CDR3 region is CASSYFGTGNSPLHF. In DNA, the CDR3 is TGTGCCAGCAGTTACTTCGGGACAGGGAATTCACCCCTCCACTTT.

The chain has TRBV6-2 or TRBV6-3 and TRBJ2-1; D may be TRBD2 (6 bases). Germline CDR1 reads MNHEY; CDR2 reads SVGEGT. V was clipped by 5 bases and J by 0 bases, with 11 bases between them. The CDR3 length is 15 residues. Written as DNA, the CDR3 is TGTGCCAGCAGTAGGGACTTTAGCTCCTACAATGAGCAGTTCTTC. Amino acid sequence: CASSRDFSSYNEQFF.

The V call is TRBV13, the J call TRBJ1-1; the D gene is possibly TRBD1 (6 bases). V lost 2 bases and J 3 bases, leaving 10 bases between the germline ends. Per the germline V gene, CDR1 is PRHDT and CDR2 is FYEKMQ (reference sequence). The CDR3 consists of 14 residues. The CDR3 DNA reads TGTGCCAGCAGCTTAAACAGGGCGCACACTGAAGCTTTCTTT. Protein: CASSLNRAHTEAFF.

The gene calls are TRBV4-3 and TRBJ1-2; 7 positions match TRBD1. J was trimmed by 6 bases and V by 0 bases; bases with no gene match: 7. The CDR3 consists of 15 residues. CDR1 is LGHNA, CDR2 YSLEER, per germline. CDR3 amino acids: CASSQDIGDRDGYTF. The CDR3 DNA follows: TGCGCCAGCAGCCAAGATATTGGCGACAGGGATGGCTACACCTTC.

The chain links TRBV2 to TRBJ2-5, with 8 bases identical to TRBD1. V shed 7 bases, J shed 0 bases, and the junction held 4 bases outside the gene matches. This CDR3 has 14 residues. Germline-derived CDR1 and CDR2 are SNHLY and FYNNEI. Written as DNA, the CDR3 is TGTGCCAGCAATGGACAGGGACACCAAGAGACCCAGTACTTC. Translation: CASNGQGHQETQYF.

This chain connects TRBV7-2 to TRBJ2-3, with TRBD1 matching over 9 bases. Losses at the gene ends were 5 bases for V and 0 bases for J; bases not matched to a gene: 12. The CDR3 totals 18 residues. CDR1 SGHTA and CDR2 FQGNSA come from the germline V gene. The chain's CDR3 is CASSRNRGRWASTDTQYF. In DNA, the CDR3 is TGTGCCAGCAGCCGCAACAGGGGGCGGTGGGCTAGCACAGATACGCAGTATTTT.

The chain uses TRBV5-1 and TRBJ2-7, with TRBD1 matching over 9 bases. This CDR3 comprises 16 residues. Per the germline V gene, CDR1 is SGHRS and CDR2 is YFSETQ. Trimming cost V 7 bases and J 1 base; bases outside gene matches: 12. The CDR3 nucleotides are TGCGCCAGCGGACAGGGGATCTTCGGGCGATCCTACGAGCAGTACTTC. Translating gives CASGQGIFGRSYEQYF.

The chain joins TRBV18 to TRBJ2-7; TRBD1 aligns across 9 bases. Germline V gives CDR1 KGHSH, CDR2 LQKENI. CDR3 length: 14 amino acids. The V and J ends lost 6 bases and 3 bases, in that order; junction bases with no gene match: 6. In DNA form, the CDR3 reads TGTGCCAGCTCGCTTGGACAGGGGAACTACGAGCAGTACTTC. It is translated as CASSLGQGNYEQYF.

The V gene is TRBV30, the J gene TRBJ2-5, with D perhaps TRBD1 (5 bases). This CDR3 spans 14 amino acids. From germline, CDR1 is GTSNPN and CDR2 SVGIG (reference sequence). V gave up 0 bases and J gave up 10 bases, with 18 bases separating them. CDR3 loop: CAWSVTSGEGDQYF. In nucleotides, the CDR3 is TGTGCCTGGAGTGTAACATCAGGCGAAGGGGACCAGTACTTC.

V is TRBV9 and J is TRBJ2-3; tentatively, D is TRBD1 (6 bases). Germline lookup yields CDR1 SGDLS and CDR2 YYNGEE. V shed 6 bases and J shed 0 bases, with 8 bases lying between them. The CDR3 covers 13 residues. CDR3 amino acids: CASMRGSTDTQYF. In DNA, the CDR3 is TGTGCCAGCATGAGGGGGAGCACAGATACGCAGTATTTT.

The chain couples TRBV2 to TRBJ1-2; 7 bases line up with TRBD1. Germline V gene lookup returns CDR1 SNHLY and CDR2 FYNNEI. J gave up 4 bases and V 10 bases, and 6 bases lay outside the gene matches. The CDR3 is made up of 12 amino acids. This CDR3 reads CATGQVPYGYTF. The CDR3 DNA reads TGTGCCACAGGACAGGTTCCCTATGGCTACACCTTC.

This sequence joins TRBV4-1 and TRBJ1-2; D is undetermined. V lost 0 bases, J lost 6 bases, and 14 bases lay in between. The CDR3 consists of 15 residues. The germline V gene encodes CDR1 MGHRA and CDR2 YSYEKL. CDR3 sequence (DNA): TGCGCCAGCAGCCAAGAAACCACACTAGGGCATGGCTACACCTTC. Translated: CASSQETTLGHGYTF.

The genes are TRBV27 and TRBJ1-2, with 7 positions matching TRBD1. The length of the CDR3 is 14 residues. Per the germline V gene, CDR1 is MNHEY and CDR2 is SMNVEV (reference sequence). V was clipped by 4 bases and J by 7 bases; unmatched bases: 9. The CDR3 region has the DNA TGTGCCAGCAGTTCGTGGGACAGATCTCCTGGCTACACCTTC. This translates into CASSSWDRSPGYTF.

CDR3 protein: CATSSPTSSYEQYF. In nucleotides, the CDR3 is TGTGCCACCAGTTCTCCTACTAGCTCCTACGAGCAGTACTTC. The chain is built from TRBV15 and TRBJ2-7; TRBD2 is a possible D gene (5 bases). The CDR3 consists of 14 residues. V dropped 6 bases and J dropped 0 bases, with 12 bases sitting between them. The germline gives CDR1 LNHNV, CDR2 YYDKDF (reference sequence).

This chain joins TRBV3-1 (or the pseudogene TRBV3-2) and TRBJ1-3; D gene ambiguous. There are 15 residues in the CDR3. V gave up 4 bases and J gave up 0 bases, with 10 bases separating them. The germline V gene encodes CDR1 LGHDT and CDR2 YNNKEL (reference sequence). CDR3 residues: CASSLGRPSGNTIYF. CDR3 in DNA: TGTGCCAGCAGCCTGGGCAGGCCCTCTGGAAACACCATATATTTT.

CDR3 sequence: CASTGTKNEQFF. The CDR3, as DNA: TGTGCCAGCACTGGGACTAAAAATGAGCAGTTCTTC. The genes are TRBV6-5 and TRBJ2-1, with TRBD2 matching 7 bases. The V gene end was trimmed by 7 bases and the J gene end by 7 bases; junction bases not matched to a gene: 4. The CDR3 sequence is 12 residues long. The V gene's germline CDR1 is MNHEY and CDR2 SVGAGI.

V is TRBV27 and J is TRBJ1-2; 10 bases match TRBD1. V dropped 0 bases and J dropped 8; count of bases not matched to a gene: 9. From germline, CDR1 is MNHEY and CDR2 SMNVEV (reference sequence). The CDR3 is made up of 16 amino acids. The CDR3 DNA sequence: TGTGCCAGCAGTTTATCGCCGGGACAGGGGTGGCGAGGCTACACCTTC. This encodes CASSLSPGQGWRGYTF.

This chain uses TRBV27 with TRBJ2-3, with 10 bases aligning to TRBD2. The junction had 4 bases not matched to a gene; V was cut back by 6 bases and J by 4 bases. Germline CDR1 and CDR2: MNHEY and SMNVEV (reference sequence). The CDR3 contains 14 residues. DNA of the CDR3: TGTGCCAGCAGCCTAGCGGGGGCCCCAGATACGCAGTATTTT. Translating it yields CASSLAGAPDTQYF.

This sequence joins TRBV5-8 and TRBJ2-5, with TRBD1 identical over 10 bases. Looked up from germline, CDR1 is SGHTS and CDR2 is YDEGEE. Losses at the gene ends were 4 bases for V and 1 base for J; bases not matched to a gene: 13. This CDR3 contains 18 residues. CDR3: CASSIGQGGWLVQETQYF. As DNA, the CDR3 is TGTGCCAGCAGCATTGGACAGGGGGGTTGGCTAGTCCAAGAGACCCAGTACTTC.

This clone was detected only once. The V call is TRBV5-1, the J call TRBJ2-2; tentative D call: TRBD1 (6 bases). CDR3 length: 13 residues. Germline V gives CDR1 SGHRS, CDR2 YFSETQ. Trimming shortened V by 4 bases and J by 6 bases, and 10 bases separated the two germline ends. The CDR3 region has the DNA TGCGCCAGCAGCGTACAGGGTCCCGGGGAGCTGTTTTTT. It yields the protein CASSVQGPGELFF.

The rearrangement links TRBV7-2 to TRBJ2-3, with 16 bases fitting TRBD2. The CDR3 runs to 15 residues. From germline, CDR1 is SGHTA and CDR2 FQGNSA. Trimming cost V 8 bases and J 4 bases; bases outside gene matches: 3. CDR3 amino acids: CASGTSGGAADTQYF. The CDR3 region has the DNA TGTGCCAGCGGGACTAGCGGGGGGGCAGCAGATACGCAGTATTTT.

This clone was counted once. This rearrangement joins TRBV3-1 (or the pseudogene TRBV3-2) to TRBJ2-3, with unresolved D. Germline CDR1 and CDR2: LGHDT and YNNKEL (reference sequence). V lost 1 base, J lost 0 bases, and 8 bases lay in between. There are 15 residues in the CDR3. CDR3 sequence (DNA): TGTGCCAGCAGCCAAGCCGATACTAGCACAGATACGCAGTATTTT. It yields the protein CASSQADTSTDTQYF.

The rearrangement links TRBV5-6 to TRBJ2-2; D ambiguous. V was clipped by 3 bases and J by 8 bases, with 11 bases between them. The CDR3 spans 13 residues. Germline V CDR1 and CDR2: SGHDT, YYEEEE. In DNA form, the CDR3 reads TGTGCCAGCAGCTCCCTTAGGAGTGGGGAGCTGTTTTTT. It codes for CASSSLRSGELFF.

The rearrangement uses TRBV30 and TRBJ2-7; the match to TRBD2 covers 7 bases. The CDR3 has 14 residues. Per germline, CDR1 GTSNPN and CDR2 SVGIG (reference sequence). J gave up 0 bases and V 0 bases, and 2 bases lay outside the gene matches. The CDR3 nucleotides read TGTGCCTGGAGTGTAGCGGGGAGCTCCTACGAGCAGTACTTC. Protein sequence: CAWSVAGSSYEQYF.

The V and J genes are TRBV7-2 and TRBJ2-3; 14 bases map to TRBD2. This CDR3 has 17 amino acids. The junction had 7 bases not matched to a gene; V was cut back by 2 bases and J by 6 bases. The germline V gene has CDR1 SGHTA and CDR2 FQGNSA. The CDR3 DNA is TGTGCCAGCAGCTTAAGAAGACTAGCGGGGGGGCATGATACGCAGTATTTT. Its translation is CASSLRRLAGGHDTQYF. Full variable domain (outside the CDR3, taken from reference TRBV7-2 and TRBJ2-3): GAGVSQSPSNKVTEKGKDVELRCDPISGHTALYWYRQSLGQGLEFLIYFQGNSAPDKSGLPSDRFSAERTGGSVSTLTIQRTQQEDSAVYLCASSLRRLAGGHDTQYFGPGTRLTVL.

The gene calls are TRBV6-5 and TRBJ1-4; D unclear. The CDR3 extends over 14 amino acids. CDR1 is MNHEY and CDR2 is SVGAGI in the germline V gene. The V end lost 6 bases, the J end lost 8 bases, and 16 bases lay between the germline ends. CDR3 nucleotide sequence: TGTGCCAGCAGGGATACAGCCGCCTACGAAAAACTGTTTTTT. Residues: CASRDTAAYEKLFF.

The gene calls are TRBV6-6 and TRBJ1-4; weak D call: TRBD1 (5 bases). Germline lookup yields CDR1 MNHNY and CDR2 SVGAGI (reference sequence). The V and J ends lost 2 bases and 2 bases respectively, with 9 bases between them. The CDR3 has 15 residues. The CDR3 DNA is TGTGCCAGCAGTTACCAGGGTTACACTAATGAAAAACTGTTTTTT. This codes for CASSYQGYTNEKLFF.

The CDR3 region has the DNA TGTGCCAGCAGCACTAAACAGGGTTTGAACTATGGCTACACCTTC. Residues: CASSTKQGLNYGYTF. V usage is TRBV21-1 and J usage is TRBJ1-2; TRBD1, the table's D call, lacks a check against the DNA. TRBV21-1 is assigned pseudogene status. This CDR3 has 15 residues.

J is TRBJ2-7 and V is TRBV6-2 or TRBV6-3; D might be TRBD1 (5 bases). CDR1 is MNHEY, CDR2 SVGEGT, per germline. V dropped 6 bases and J dropped 2 bases, with 20 bases sitting between them. The CDR3 consists of 16 residues. The CDR3 region is CASSREGWGTTYEQYF. The CDR3 bases are TGTGCCAGCAGCCGAGAAGGGTGGGGCACGACCTACGAGCAGTACTTC.